This T cell receptor beta chain was recorded in a study of T cell responses to AZD1222 COVID-19 vaccine. Study in general: Second-dose groups at about 4 or about 12 weeks were pooled.

In germline, CDR1 is SGHNT, CDR2 YYREEE (reference sequence). CDR3 length equals 15 residues. Trimming removed 0 bases from V and 2 bases from J; junction bases left unmatched: 4. Turning to this clone: Its antigen remains unknown.

The protocol was immunoSEQ multiplex PCR, while the TCRdb copy is restricted to in-frame clones and leaves out a portion. The repertoire has roughly 100,000 clones, more than 70% of them found once; the top ten carry about 9.1%. Whole-study findings and limits: White British ancestry dominated among donors, who included more females, and clonal diversity was possibly underestimated.

This receptor was obtained from an adult in good health. The chain couples TRBV5-4 to TRBJ2-7, with 8 bases lining up with TRBD1. The specimen comprised peripheral blood, sampled on day 0 of AZD1222 vaccination. The CDR3, as DNA: TGTGCCAGCAGCTTGGAAGGGACAGGTACCTACGAGCAGTACTTC. This encodes CASSLEGTGTYEQYF.